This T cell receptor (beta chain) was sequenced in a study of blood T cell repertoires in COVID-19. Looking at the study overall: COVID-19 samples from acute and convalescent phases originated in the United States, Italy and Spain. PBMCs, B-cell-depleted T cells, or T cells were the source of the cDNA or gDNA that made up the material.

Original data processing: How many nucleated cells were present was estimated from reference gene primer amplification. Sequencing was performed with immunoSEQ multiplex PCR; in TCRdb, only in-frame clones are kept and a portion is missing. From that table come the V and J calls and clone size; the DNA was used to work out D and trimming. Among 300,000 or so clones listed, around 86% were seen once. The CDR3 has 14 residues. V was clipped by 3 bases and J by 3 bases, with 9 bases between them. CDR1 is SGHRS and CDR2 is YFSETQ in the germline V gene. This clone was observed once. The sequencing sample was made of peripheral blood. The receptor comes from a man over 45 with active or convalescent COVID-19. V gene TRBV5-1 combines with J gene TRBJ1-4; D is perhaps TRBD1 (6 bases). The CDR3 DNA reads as TGCGCCAGCAGCTCAGGGGTACCTAATGAAAAACTGTTTTTT. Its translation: CASSSGVPNEKLFF.